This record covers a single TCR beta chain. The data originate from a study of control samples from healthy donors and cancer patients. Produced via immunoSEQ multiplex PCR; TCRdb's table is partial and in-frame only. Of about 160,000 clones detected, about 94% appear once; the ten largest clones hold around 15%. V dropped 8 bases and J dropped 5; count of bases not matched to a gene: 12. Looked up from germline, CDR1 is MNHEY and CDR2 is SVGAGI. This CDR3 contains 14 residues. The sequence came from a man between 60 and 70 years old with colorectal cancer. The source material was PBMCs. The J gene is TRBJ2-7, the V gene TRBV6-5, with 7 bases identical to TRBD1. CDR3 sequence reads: CASHEGANSNEQYF. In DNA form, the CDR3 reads TGTGCCAGCCATGAGGGGGCAAACTCGAACGAGCAGTACTTC.